A selection of T cell receptor beta chains follows, all from one sample in a study of cytomegalovirus exposure and HLA in healthy donors. The table came from immunoSEQ multiplex PCR; TCRdb's copy has only in-frame clones and leaves some out. Among some 140,000 clones listed, 70% to 80% were seen once. Sequenced input: PBMCs. All receptors derive from a woman aged 35 to 49 in good health and CMV-seronegative. Both conserved end residues are part of each CDR3. D genes are given only for firm matches. Rows give clone size only sometimes, using once, few, many, or a class for an expanded clone.

d_gene: NA
abundance: NA
v_gene: TRBV6-1
len: 14
j_gene: TRBJ1-1
CDR3nt: TGTGCCAGCAGTGAAAGGGGGGGCTGGACTGAAGCTTTCTTT
CDR3aa: CASSERGGWTEAFF

d_gene: NA
abundance: NA
v_gene: TRBV5-1
len: 14
j_gene: TRBJ1-6
CDR3nt: TGCGCCAGCAGCCTCGGCGGGAATAATTCACCCCTCCACTTT
CDR3aa: CASSLGGNNSPLHF

d_gene: TRBD1
abundance: NA
v_gene: TRBV5-6
len: 16
j_gene: TRBJ1-6
CDR3nt: TGTGCCAGCAGCCTATACGGGGGACAGGGTAATTCACCCCTCCACTTT
CDR3aa: CASSLYGGQGNSPLHF

d_gene: NA
abundance: NA
v_gene: TRBV19
len: 11
j_gene: TRBJ1-2
CDR3nt: TGTGCCAGTAAACAGGGCTATGGCTACACCTTC
CDR3aa: CASKQGYGYTF

d_gene: TRBD1
abundance: NA
v_gene: TRBV6-5
len: 13
j_gene: TRBJ1-2
CDR3nt: TGTGCCAGCAGGCCCACAGGGGAAGTGGCTTACACCTTC
CDR3aa: CASRPTGEVAYTF

d_gene: TRBD2
abundance: NA
v_gene: TRBV7-9
len: 16
j_gene: TRBJ2-5
CDR3nt: TGTGCCAGCAGGAAAACCGGGGGGAAGGACCAAGAGACCCAGTACTTC
CDR3aa: CASRKTGGKDQETQYF

d_gene: TRBD2
abundance: NA
v_gene: TRBV30
len: 15
j_gene: TRBJ2-3
CDR3nt: TGTGCCAGGGCCGGGACTAGCGGCATCACAGATACGCAGTATTTT
CDR3aa: CARAGTSGITDTQYF

d_gene: NA
abundance: NA
v_gene: TRBV6-6
len: 15
j_gene: TRBJ1-2
CDR3nt: TGTGCCAGCAGTTACTCGAGAGAGGGAACGAGAGGCTACACCTTC
CDR3aa: CASSYSREGTRGYTF

d_gene: NA
abundance: NA
v_gene: TRBV28
len: 13
j_gene: TRBJ1-2
CDR3nt: TGTGCCAGCGGACTTAGGACGGACTATGGCTACACCTTC
CDR3aa: CASGLRTDYGYTF

d_gene: TRBD1
abundance: NA
v_gene: TRBV30
len: 15
j_gene: TRBJ1-2
CDR3nt: TGTGCCTGGAGTGTAGGGTGGGGGACAGGGGAGGGCTACACCTTC
CDR3aa: CAWSVGWGTGEGYTF

d_gene: TRBD1
abundance: NA
v_gene: TRBV28
len: 14
j_gene: TRBJ2-7
CDR3nt: TGTGCCAGCAGTCCCCCTCGGGACAGCTACGAGCAGTACTTC
CDR3aa: CASSPPRDSYEQYF

d_gene: NA
abundance: NA
v_gene: TRBV9
len: 13
j_gene: TRBJ1-1
CDR3nt: TGTGCCAGCAGCGACCACGGTCCGGGGGAAGCTTTCTTT
CDR3aa: CASSDHGPGEAFF

d_gene: NA
abundance: NA
v_gene: TRBV2
len: 17
j_gene: TRBJ1-3
CDR3nt: TGTGCCAGCAGTGAAGCGAGGCCAAGCGCCTCTGGAAACACCATATATTTT
CDR3aa: CASSEARPSASGNTIYF

d_gene: NA
abundance: NA
v_gene: TRBV5-5
len: 14
j_gene: TRBJ1-5
CDR3nt: TGTGCCAGCAGCTTGGCAGGGGCGAATCAGCCCCAGCATTTT
CDR3aa: CASSLAGANQPQHF

d_gene: NA
abundance: NA
v_gene: TRBV7-9
len: 16
j_gene: TRBJ1-3
CDR3nt: TGTGCCAGCAGCCCCGGACGGGGGGCATCTGGAAACACCATATATTTT
CDR3aa: CASSPGRGASGNTIYF

d_gene: NA
abundance: NA
v_gene: TRBV5-1
len: 16
j_gene: TRBJ1-4
CDR3nt: TGCGCCAGCAGCTTGGCCGAGTCCGCTGATAGTGAAAAACTGTTTTTT
CDR3aa: CASSLAESADSEKLFF

d_gene: TRBD1
abundance: NA
v_gene: TRBV6-5
len: 15
j_gene: TRBJ1-5
CDR3nt: TGTGCCAGCAGGCCTGGGGGGACAGGGGGGCAGCCCCAGCATTTT
CDR3aa: CASRPGGTGGQPQHF

d_gene: TRBD1
abundance: NA
v_gene: TRBV6-5
len: 14
j_gene: TRBJ1-2
CDR3nt: TGTGCCAGCAGTCCCTCGGGACAGGGCTATGGCTACACCTTC
CDR3aa: CASSPSGQGYGYTF

d_gene: TRBD1
abundance: NA
v_gene: TRBV25-1
len: 14
j_gene: TRBJ2-4
CDR3nt: TGTGCCAGCAGTGATAGGACAGGGCGAAACATTCAGTACTTC
CDR3aa: CASSDRTGRNIQYF

d_gene: NA
abundance: once
v_gene: TRBV5-1
len: 16
j_gene: TRBJ2-5
CDR3nt: TGCGCCAGCAGCCGGGGTCGAGTCGTCGGGCAAGAGACCCAGTACTTC
CDR3aa: CASSRGRVVGQETQYF

d_gene: NA
abundance: NA
v_gene: TRBV5-1
len: 14
j_gene: TRBJ1-1
CDR3nt: TGCGCCAGCAGCTTGCGGGGGGCGAACGCTGAAGCTTTCTTT
CDR3aa: CASSLRGANAEAFF

d_gene: NA
abundance: NA
v_gene: TRBV5-6
len: 13
j_gene: TRBJ2-5
CDR3nt: TGTGCCAGCAGCCCCAGGGTGAACCAGACCCAGTACTTC
CDR3aa: CASSPRVNQTQYF

d_gene: NA
abundance: once
v_gene: TRBV20-1
len: 11
j_gene: TRBJ2-3
CDR3nt: TGCAGTGCTTCTAATGCAGATACGCAGTATTTT
CDR3aa: CSASNADTQYF

d_gene: NA
abundance: once
v_gene: TRBV28
len: 14
j_gene: TRBJ2-7
CDR3nt: TGTGCCAGCAGTTTTTCGCGCCCCCCATACGAGCAGTACTTC
CDR3aa: CASSFSRPPYEQYF

d_gene: TRBD2
abundance: NA
v_gene: TRBV6-1
len: 14
j_gene: TRBJ2-3
CDR3nt: TGTGCCAGCCTAGCGGGGGGGCCCACAGATACGCAGTATTTT
CDR3aa: CASLAGGPTDTQYF

d_gene: TRBD1
abundance: NA
v_gene: TRBV5-1
len: 16
j_gene: TRBJ2-2
CDR3nt: TGCGCCAGCAGCTTGCCCCAGGGGGCTAACACCGGGGAGCTGTTTTTT
CDR3aa: CASSLPQGANTGELFF

d_gene: NA
abundance: NA
v_gene: TRBV6-1
len: 15
j_gene: TRBJ2-3
CDR3nt: TGTGCCAGCAGCGCCGAGGGGGACCGCACAGATACGCAGTATTTT
CDR3aa: CASSAEGDRTDTQYF

d_gene: NA
abundance: NA
v_gene: TRBV6-1
len: 13
j_gene: TRBJ2-1
CDR3nt: TGTGCCGGCGGGGGCGGGACATACAATGAGCAGTTCTTC
CDR3aa: CAGGGGTYNEQFF

d_gene: NA
abundance: NA
v_gene: TRBV6-5
len: 13
j_gene: TRBJ2-1
CDR3nt: TGTGCCAGCAGTTACGAAGGGGAACAAGGGCAGTTCTTC
CDR3aa: CASSYEGEQGQFF

d_gene: NA
abundance: NA
v_gene: TRBV5-1
len: 13
j_gene: TRBJ1-1
CDR3nt: TGCGCCAGCAGCCTAGACAGAACCGTTGAAGCTTTCTTT
CDR3aa: CASSLDRTVEAFF

d_gene: TRBD1
abundance: NA
v_gene: TRBV10-3
len: 16
j_gene: TRBJ1-2
CDR3nt: TGTGCCATCAGGATGGGGGAGGGACAGGGGAATGTCGGCTACACCTTC
CDR3aa: CAIRMGEGQGNVGYTF

d_gene: TRBD1
abundance: NA
v_gene: TRBV5-1
len: 13
j_gene: TRBJ1-2
CDR3nt: TGCGCCAGCAGCCCGGACTTCGGGGACAGGGAGACCTTC
CDR3aa: CASSPDFGDRETF

d_gene: NA
abundance: few
v_gene: TRBV9
len: 18
j_gene: TRBJ2-1
CDR3nt: TGTGCCAGCAGCGTAGGACGGTTCCCGGGACAAGGGTGGAATGAGCAGTTCTTC
CDR3aa: CASSVGRFPGQGWNEQFF

d_gene: NA
abundance: few
v_gene: TRBV4-1
len: 15
j_gene: TRBJ2-1
CDR3nt: TGCGCCAGCAGCCAAGTTGACAGGATTAACAATGAGCAGTTCTTC
CDR3aa: CASSQVDRINNEQFF

d_gene: NA
abundance: once
v_gene: TRBV25-1
len: 16
j_gene: TRBJ1-2
CDR3nt: TGTGCCAGCAGTGAATATGCTCCCCCCCTCACAGGGGGCTACACCTTC
CDR3aa: CASSEYAPPLTGGYTF

d_gene: NA
abundance: NA
v_gene: TRBV20-1
len: 11
j_gene: TRBJ1-2
CDR3nt: TGCAGTGCGATAGCTAACTATGGCTACACCTTC
CDR3aa: CSAIANYGYTF

d_gene: NA
abundance: NA
v_gene: TRBV6-4
len: 15
j_gene: TRBJ2-6
CDR3nt: TGTGCCAGCAGTGACGACAGCTCTGGGGCCAACGTCCTGACTTTC
CDR3aa: CASSDDSSGANVLTF

d_gene: NA
abundance: NA
v_gene: TRBV7-2
len: 13
j_gene: TRBJ1-6
CDR3nt: TGTGCCAGCAGCTCTTCGGGTGGTTCACCCCTCCACTTT
CDR3aa: CASSSSGGSPLHF

d_gene: TRBD1
abundance: NA
v_gene: TRBV27
len: 12
j_gene: TRBJ2-7
CDR3nt: TGTGCCAGCGGACAGGACAGCTACGAGCAGTACTTC
CDR3aa: CASGQDSYEQYF

d_gene: NA
abundance: NA
v_gene: TRBV13
len: 15
j_gene: TRBJ1-1
CDR3nt: TGTGCCAGCAGCTTTCAGGGTTCTATGAACACTGAAGCTTTCTTT
CDR3aa: CASSFQGSMNTEAFF

d_gene: TRBD2
abundance: once
v_gene: TRBV10-3
len: 14
j_gene: TRBJ2-3
CDR3nt: TGTGCCATCAGGATCCAAGCGGGGGCAGATACGCAGTATTTT
CDR3aa: CAIRIQAGADTQYF

d_gene: TRBD2
abundance: NA
v_gene: TRBV2
len: 14
j_gene: TRBJ2-1
CDR3nt: TGTGCCAGCACCCGGGAGGCCGGGGGACATGAGCAGTTCTTC
CDR3aa: CASTREAGGHEQFF

d_gene: NA
abundance: NA
v_gene: TRBV12-5
len: 15
j_gene: TRBJ2-2
CDR3nt: TGTGCTAGTGGTTTGGTAACAGGGAACACCGGGGAGCTGTTTTTT
CDR3aa: CASGLVTGNTGELFF

d_gene: NA
abundance: NA
v_gene: TRBV28
len: 14
j_gene: TRBJ2-7
CDR3nt: TGTGCCAGCAGTTTAAATCCCCCCGGAGGGGTGGAGTACTTC
CDR3aa: CASSLNPPGGVEYF

d_gene: TRBD1
abundance: many
v_gene: TRBV6-4
len: 14
j_gene: TRBJ1-1
CDR3nt: TGTGCCAGCAGTGTAAAGGGGGACAGTGGGGAGGCTTTCTTT
CDR3aa: CASSVKGDSGEAFF

d_gene: TRBD1
abundance: NA
v_gene: TRBV10-3
len: 14
j_gene: TRBJ2-7
CDR3nt: TGTGCCATCCAAACGGGACAGGGAATCGACGAGCAGTACTTC
CDR3aa: CAIQTGQGIDEQYF

d_gene: NA
abundance: NA
v_gene: TRBV30
len: 14
j_gene: TRBJ1-4
CDR3nt: TGTGCCTGGAGTGCAAGGACCCGGGGGGGAAAACTGTTTTTT
CDR3aa: CAWSARTRGGKLFF

d_gene: TRBD1
abundance: NA
v_gene: TRBV7-9
len: 14
j_gene: TRBJ1-4
CDR3nt: TGTGCCAGCAGCTTAGGGAGGGGGCTCGGAAAACTGTTTTTT
CDR3aa: CASSLGRGLGKLFF